The following is a T cell receptor beta chain sequence with its context. The record originates from a study of CD8 T cells in Susac syndrome. Controls were healthy donors (matched for age and sex). Isolation of CD8+ and CD4+ T cells was performed negatively, whereas enrichment of TEMRA cells was done by FACS. Germline assignment: CDR1 MGHRA and CDR2 YSYEKL. The CDR3 totals 13 residues. Trimming took 8 bases from V and 14 from J, leaving 22 bases between them. Random hexamers served to reverse transcribe roughly 0.45 to 1 ug RNA. Across 54 Vbeta and 13 Jbeta, immunoSEQ multiplex PCR amplified TCR beta CDR3. MiXCR, applied by TCRdb to the immunoSEQ multiplex PCR reads, yields one record per CDR3 protein. The profile shows tens of thousands of distinct CDR3 sequences, approximately 94% of them singletons.

This sequence originates from a human donor in good health. The chain joins TRBV4-1 to TRBJ2-1; D tentatively fits TRBD1 or TRBD2 (5 bases each). Sequencing used CD8+ T cells from PBMCs. CDR3 coding DNA: TGCGCCAGCTCCAATAAACTGGGGCGGGTGGAGTTCTTC. Translation: CASSNKLGRVEFF.